This T cell receptor beta chain came from a study of blood T cell repertoires in COVID-19. The CDR3 contains 11 residues. The germline V gene has CDR1 ENHRY and CDR2 SYGVKD. The V and J ends lost 0 bases and 8 bases respectively, with 4 bases between them. Original data processing: Reference gene primer amplification in the assay estimated nucleated cell counts. Measured with immunoSEQ multiplex PCR; TCRdb has only the in-frame clones, and not every one. For V, J and clone size, that table is used; D and trimming come from the DNA. This sample has 110,000 or so clones, with roughly nine tenths found just once.

V gene TRBV10-3 combines with J gene TRBJ1-2; D not resolved. The sequence was collected from a man aged 65 to 85 who had recovered from COVID-19. The sample comprised peripheral blood. The CDR3 DNA reads TGTGCCATCAGTGAGTCCCGGGGCTACACCTTC. Translated, it gives CAISESRGYTF.